A single sample is the source of the 32 T cell receptor beta chains below, sequenced in a study of blood T cell repertoires in COVID-19. Some clones are missing from TCRdb's copy, which holds only in-frame ones; the method was immunoSEQ multiplex PCR. Of 150,000 to 170,000 clones in the sample, roughly four fifths were seen once. Material for sequencing was PBMCs or T cells enriched from blood (not recorded which). These receptors all stem from a man aged 50 to 59 who had recovered from COVID-19.

This clone was seen more than once but under ten times. The chain is built from TRBV9 and TRBJ2-1, with 7 bases that match TRBD2. Looked up from germline, CDR1 is SGDLS and CDR2 is YYNGEE. The CDR3 is made up of 15 amino acids. The ends lost 2 bases at V and 6 bases at J; junction bases unmatched: 8. The CDR3 DNA reads TGTGCCAGCAGCGTCTATCTAGCGGCGGGCAATGAGCAGTTCTTC. Translated: CASSVYLAAGNEQFF.

This rearrangement joins TRBV28 to TRBJ2-1; 11 nucleotides line up with TRBD2. The CDR3 consists of 17 residues. The germline CDR1 and CDR2 sequences are MDHEN and SYDVKM. The trim removed 2 bases at V and 2 bases at J, leaving 5 bases unmatched. CDR3 nucleotide sequence: TGTGCCAGCAGTTTACAAACTAGCGGGGGCACCTACAATGAGCAGTTCTTC. Protein: CASSLQTSGGTYNEQFF.

The chain has TRBV2 and TRBJ1-2; 9 nucleotides line up with TRBD1. The V segment lost 5 bases and the J segment 2 bases; nucleotides outside the gene matches: 3. There are 14 residues in the CDR3. Germline V lookup: CDR1 SNHLY, CDR2 FYNNEI. The CDR3 DNA reads as TGTGCCAGCAGTACCGGGACAGGGAACTATGGCTACACCTTC. Amino acid sequence: CASSTGTGNYGYTF.

The chain has TRBV6-1 and TRBJ2-4, with 7 bases aligning to TRBD2. The CDR3 runs 13 residues. With 3 bases clipped from V and 6 bases from J, the junction kept 2 bases outside the gene matches. Germline V lookup: CDR1 MNHNS, CDR2 SASEGT. The CDR3 reads CASSDGRINIQYF. DNA for the CDR3: TGTGCCAGCAGTGACGGGAGGATAAACATTCAGTACTTC.

The genes are TRBV7-2 and TRBJ2-5; D might be TRBD1 (5 bases). The germline gives CDR1 SGHTA, CDR2 FQGNSA. This CDR3 has 18 amino acids. Trimming removed 1 base from V and 5 bases from J, with 23 bases in between. CDR3 sequence (DNA): TGTGCCAGCAGCTTAGGGGCAGTGGGAAGGGGTGGTAGGGAGACCCAGTACTTC. Translated: CASSLGAVGRGGRETQYF.

This chain joins TRBV18 and TRBJ2-7; 7 bases fit TRBD1. CDR1 is KGHSH, CDR2 LQKENI, per germline. J gave up 6 bases and V 6 bases, and 5 bases lay outside the gene matches. This CDR3 spans 12 amino acids. The CDR3 nucleotides are TGTGCCAGCTCCCCCGGGACAGCCGAGCAGTACTTC. Amino acids: CASSPGTAEQYF.

CDR3 region: CASSPWTGWDYGYTF. In nucleotides, the CDR3 is TGTGCCAGTAGTCCATGGACAGGGTGGGACTATGGCTACACCTTC. The V and J genes are TRBV19 and TRBJ1-2; TRBD1 matches at 8 bases. Trimming took 5 bases from V and 3 from J; bases not matched to a gene: 8. From germline, CDR1 is LNHDA and CDR2 SQIVND (reference sequence). This CDR3 contains 15 residues.

V is TRBV5-1 and J is TRBJ2-7; possible D gene TRBD1, 6 bases. Germline V gene sequence: CDR1 SGHRS, CDR2 YFSETQ. The germline V and J ends were trimmed by 3 bases and 1 base, with 11 bases remaining between them. CDR3 length: 14 amino acids. The CDR3 protein is CASSSGTSSYEQYF. The CDR3 nucleotides read TGCGCCAGCAGCTCTGGGACATCATCCTACGAGCAGTACTTC.

The chain uses TRBV6-1 and TRBJ2-7, with TRBD1 matching 12 bases. V lost 2 bases, J lost 2 bases, and 4 bases stayed unmatched. Germline CDR1 reads MNHNS; CDR2 reads SASEGT. The CDR3 runs 16 residues. This CDR3 reads CASSEWGQGAPYEQYF. DNA of the CDR3: TGTGCCAGCAGTGAATGGGGACAGGGGGCTCCCTACGAGCAGTACTTC.

The rearrangement joins TRBV29-1 to TRBJ2-1; D is undetermined. The germline gives CDR1 SQVTM, CDR2 ANQGSEA. V lost 5 bases and J lost 5, with 7 bases in between. CDR3 length: 11 amino acids. In DNA form, the CDR3 reads TGCAGCGTTTTCGAGGACAATGAGCAGTTCTTC. Its protein product is CSVFEDNEQFF.

In its sample, this clone was seen once. The V and J genes are TRBV7-8 and TRBJ1-2; TRBD1 agrees at 9 bases. This CDR3 is built from 13 residues. From germline, CDR1 is SGHVS and CDR2 FQNEAQ. V trimming: 5 bases; J trimming: 4 bases; junction bases outside the gene matches: 2. The CDR3 loop is CASSPGQGYGYTF. CDR3 DNA sequence: TGTGCCAGCAGCCCGGGACAGGGCTATGGCTACACCTTC.

The chain employs TRBV19 and TRBJ1-2, with 10 bases identical to TRBD1. Germline CDR1 reads LNHDA; CDR2 reads SQIVND (reference sequence). The CDR3 sequence is 14 residues long. As DNA, the CDR3 is TGTGCTAACCCCGCGGGACAGGGGCCTTGTGGCTACACCTTC. Translated: CANPAGQGPCGYTF.

The V call is TRBV3-1 (or the pseudogene TRBV3-2), the J call TRBJ2-1; D remains unclear. V gave up 0 bases and J gave up 4 bases, with 7 bases separating them. Germline lookup yields CDR1 LGHDT and CDR2 YNNKEL (reference sequence). The CDR3 sequence is 14 residues long. The CDR3 region is CASSQDLLYNEQFF. The CDR3 DNA is TGTGCCAGCAGCCAAGATCTACTTTACAATGAGCAGTTCTTC.

The rearrangement links TRBV11-3 to TRBJ2-1, with D maybe TRBD2 (5 bases). The CDR3 loop spans 15 amino acids. Trimming removed 0 bases at V and 4 bases at J, with 10 bases between. Germline V gene data show CDR1 as SGHNT and CDR2 as YENEEA. The CDR3: CASSLDLTGYNEQFF. CDR3 nucleotides: TGTGCCAGCAGCTTAGATCTGACGGGATACAATGAGCAGTTCTTC. Supplemented by reference TRBV11-3 and TRBJ2-1, the full variable domain reads EAGVVQSPRYKIIEKKQPVAFWCNPISGHNTLYWYLQNLGQGPELLIRYENEEAVDDSQLPKDRFSAERLKGVDSTLKIQPAELGDSAVYLCASSLDLTGYNEQFFGPGTRLTVL.

In this sample, this clone turned up once. CDR3 in amino acids: CASSGQGVGYEQYF. Here the CDR3 DNA reads TGTGCCAGCAGTGGACAGGGGGTGGGGTACGAGCAGTACTTC. The chain uses TRBV2 and TRBJ2-7; 9 nucleotides match TRBD1. The junction had 5 bases not matched to a gene; V was cut back by 4 bases and J by 4 bases. Germline V gives CDR1 SNHLY, CDR2 FYNNEI. This CDR3 contains 14 residues.

V and J are TRBV7-3 and TRBJ2-5; D gene uncertain. V lost 4 bases, J lost 5 bases, and 11 bases lay in between. Germline lookup yields CDR1 SGHTA and CDR2 FQGTGA. The CDR3 has 13 residues. CDR3 sequence reads: CASSSLPTETQYF. For the CDR3, the DNA is TGTGCCAGCAGCTCCCTCCCGACTGAGACCCAGTACTTC.

The chain has TRBV6-5 and TRBJ2-7; 7 nucleotides align to TRBD1. The CDR3 length is 14 residues. Unmatched junction bases numbered 2, after V lost 2 bases and J lost 1 base. CDR1 and CDR2 (germline): MNHEY, SVGAGI. In DNA, the CDR3 is TGTGCCAGCAGTTACCCGGGACAGTCCTACGAGCAGTACTTC. Protein product: CASSYPGQSYEQYF.

V gene TRBV9 combines with J gene TRBJ2-7, with D possibly matching TRBD2 (6 bases). Germline-derived CDR1 and CDR2 are SGDLS and YYNGEE. Deletions cut 3 bases from V and 3 bases from J, with 7 bases between. CDR3 size: 12 residues. The CDR3 is CASSGGGYEQYF. CDR3 nucleotide sequence: TGTGCCAGCAGCGGGGGAGGCTACGAGCAGTACTTC.

The chain carries TRBV29-1 and TRBJ1-1; TRBD1 might be the D (5 bases). The V end lost 7 bases, the J end lost 6 bases, and 12 bases lay between the germline ends. The germline V gene has CDR1 SQVTM and CDR2 ANQGSEA. The CDR3 totals 11 residues. Written as DNA, the CDR3 is TGCAGCGCCTTGACGGGGGCTGAAGCTTTCTTT. It yields the protein CSALTGAEAFF.

The rearrangement joins TRBV11-2 to TRBJ1-6; a weak D match, TRBD1 (5 bases). The length of the CDR3 is 13 residues. Looked up from germline, CDR1 is SGHAT and CDR2 is FQNNGV. Trimming took off 7 bases at V and 9 bases at J, with 13 bases between the two ends. CDR3 DNA sequence: TGTGCCAGCAAGACAGTGAACGGTTCACCCCTCCACTTT. Amino acids: CASKTVNGSPLHF.

The chain is built from TRBV9 and TRBJ2-1; 7 nucleotides match TRBD1. J was trimmed by 6 bases and V by 0 bases; bases with no gene match: 6. Germline lookup yields CDR1 SGDLS and CDR2 YYNGEE. This CDR3 region has 15 residues. CDR3 protein: CASSVVTGIPNEQFF. The CDR3, as DNA: TGTGCCAGCAGCGTAGTGACAGGGATCCCCAATGAGCAGTTCTTC. The full variable domain, in which reference TRBV9 and TRBJ2-1 provide the parts outside the CDR3, is DSGVTQTPKHLITATGQRVTLRCSPRSGDLSVYWYQQSLDQGLQFLIQYYNGEERAKGNILERFSAQQFPDLHSELNLSSLELGDSALYFCASSVVTGIPNEQFFGPGTRLTVL.

The chain carries TRBV6-5 and TRBJ1-2; 10 bases align to TRBD1. The germline gives CDR1 MNHEY, CDR2 SVGAGI. CDR3 length: 15 amino acids. The V gene end was trimmed by 6 bases and the J gene end by 8 bases; junction bases not matched to a gene: 12. CDR3 residues: CASRPGGDRGPGYTF. CDR3 nucleotides: TGTGCCAGCAGACCTGGGGGTGACAGGGGGCCCGGCTACACCTTC.

This clone was counted between two and nine times. The chain joins TRBV5-4 to TRBJ1-4, with TRBD1 matching over 10 bases. Trimming at V came to 4 bases and at J to 1 base, leaving 4 bases not matched to a gene. This CDR3 is built from 16 residues. Germline CDR1 is SGHNT and CDR2 is YYREEE (reference sequence). The CDR3 is CASSKDRGVTNEKLFF. The CDR3 bases are TGTGCCAGCAGCAAGGACAGGGGGGTAACTAATGAAAAACTGTTTTTT.

This clone was seen just once. This chain links TRBV23-1 with TRBJ2-7; tentative D call: TRBD1 (5 bases). TRBV23-1 is labeled an ORF, and its function is uncertain. This CDR3 has 12 amino acids. Trimming took off 8 bases at V and 1 base at J, with 9 bases between the two ends. The CDR3 is CASLDSSYEQYF. CDR3 bases: TGCGCCAGCCTAGACAGTTCCTACGAGCAGTACTTC.

The genes are TRBV19 and TRBJ1-4; the D is unclear. The V gene lost 5 bases and the J gene lost 3 bases, with 7 bases spanning the gap. The CDR3 consists of 13 residues. The germline V gene encodes CDR1 LNHDA and CDR2 SQIVND (reference sequence). Here the CDR3 DNA reads TGTGCCAGTAGTCTAGGGCCTAATGAAAAACTGTTTTTT. This translates into CASSLGPNEKLFF.

V gene TRBV10-3 combines with J gene TRBJ2-5, with D possibly matching TRBD2 (6 bases). With 4 bases removed from V and 7 bases from J, the gap between germline ends came to 7 bases. CDR1 and CDR2 (germline): ENHRY, SYGVKD. The CDR3 is 11 amino acids. Written as DNA, the CDR3 is TGTGCCATCAGTGGGGGAGGGACCCAGTACTTC. Translation: CAISGGGTQYF.

This clone has a handful of counts. The chain is built from TRBV18 and TRBJ2-6; D is unresolved. V dropped 4 bases and J dropped 0 bases, with 13 bases sitting between them. Germline CDR1 reads KGHSH; CDR2 reads LQKENI. This CDR3 contains 17 residues. The CDR3 nucleotides are TGTGCCAGCTCACGGTATGCGGTGATCTCTGGGGCCAACGTCCTGACTTTC. It translates to CASSRYAVISGANVLTF.

The rearrangement uses TRBV19 and TRBJ1-5; the D gene is possibly TRBD1 (6 bases). The CDR3 loop spans 14 amino acids. Germline V CDR1 and CDR2: LNHDA, SQIVND (reference sequence). V was trimmed by 4 bases and J by 4 bases, leaving 11 bases between them. The DNA for the CDR3 is TGTGCCAGTAGTAGACACAGGGAGAATCAGCCCCAGCATTTT. Translated: CASSRHRENQPQHF.

The V and J genes are TRBV19 and TRBJ1-6; 8 nucleotides line up with TRBD1. With V trimmed by 1 base and J by 7 bases, 6 bases remained unmatched. The CDR3 is 16 residues long. From germline, CDR1 is LNHDA and CDR2 SQIVND (reference sequence). As DNA, the CDR3 is TGTGCCAGTAGTATAGGGACAGGGATATGGAATTCACCCCTCCACTTT. Translated: CASSIGTGIWNSPLHF.

This clone is a singleton in its sample. This chain connects TRBV7-2 to TRBJ2-2; possible D gene TRBD1, 5 bases. Germline CDR1 is SGHTA and CDR2 is FQGNSA. V lost 1 base and J lost 8, with 11 bases in between. The CDR3 runs to 14 residues. CDR3 residues: CASSLGGAGGELFF. In DNA form, the CDR3 reads TGTGCCAGCAGCTTAGGTGGGGCAGGGGGGGAGCTGTTTTTT.

The CDR3 nucleotides read TGTGCCAGCAGCGCAGACAGAATTGAGACCCAGTACTTC. It yields the protein CASSADRIETQYF. The rearrangement joins TRBV7-8 to TRBJ2-5, with D possibly being TRBD1 (5 bases). From germline, CDR1 is SGHVS and CDR2 FQNEAQ. The CDR3 runs to 13 residues. V was cut by 5 bases and J by 5 bases, with 12 bases left in between.

With regard to this clone: Different DNA sequences within this sample yield the same CDR3. This chain links TRBV20-1 with TRBJ1-5; 7 bases align to TRBD1. Germline CDR1 is DFQATT and CDR2 is SNEGSKA (reference sequence). This CDR3 comprises 16 residues. Losses at the gene ends were 3 bases for V and 0 bases for J; bases not matched to a gene: 8. The CDR3 sequence: CSASSRTGDSNQPQHF. The CDR3, as DNA: TGCAGTGCTAGTAGCCGAACAGGGGATAGCAATCAGCCCCAGCATTTT.